What follows are 8 T cell receptor beta chains derived from one specimen sequenced in a study of PD-1 blockade in classical Hodgkin lymphoma. Time point given: cycle 4 day 1 (C4D1), after more than five weeks of nivolumab. Each patient's relapse followed autologous stem cell transplantation, and brentuximab vedotin exposure varied. Method: immunoSEQ multiplex PCR; TCRdb's copy keeps in-frame clones and lacks some. The sample lists approximately 93,000 clones; around 80% were seen once. The specimen comprised peripheral blood mononuclear cells (PBMCs), sampled before the fourth cycle of nivolumab. Receptor source: a human donor with classical Hodgkin lymphoma.

The chain employs TRBV4-2 and TRBJ1-5; no clear D. Germline CDR1 LGHNA, CDR2 YNFKEQ. V was cut by 3 bases and J by 1 base, with 7 bases left in between. The CDR3 is 14 residues long. DNA for the CDR3: TGTGCCAGCAGCCAGCAGATAAGCAATCAGCCCCAGCATTTT. As protein: CASSQQISNQPQHF.

The chain is built from TRBV6-6 and TRBJ1-2; 8 bases fit TRBD1. The J segment lost 6 bases and the V segment lost 5 bases, leaving 8 bases of the junction unmatched. This CDR3 is built from 14 residues. Germline assignment: CDR1 MNHNY and CDR2 SVGAGI (reference sequence). CDR3 bases: TGTGCCAGCAGTAAGACAGGGGCGCAGGATGGCTACACCTTC. This codes for CASSKTGAQDGYTF.

The V and J genes are TRBV9 and TRBJ2-1; D could derive from TRBD1 or TRBD2 (5 bases each). Germline V gives CDR1 SGDLS, CDR2 YYNGEE. The CDR3 consists of 15 residues. V was clipped by 5 bases and J by 4 bases, with 16 bases between them. Written as DNA, the CDR3 is TGTGCCAGCAGTACAAAGAGGGGCCGTTACAATGAGCAGTTCTTC. Translation gives CASSTKRGRYNEQFF.

V gene TRBV7-8 combines with J gene TRBJ2-1; D is possibly TRBD2 (5 bases). Trimming pared 6 bases from V and 7 bases from J, leaving 7 bases between. This CDR3 spans 11 amino acids. Germline CDR1 and CDR2: SGHVS and FQNEAQ. CDR3 bases: TGTGCCAGCAGACTAGGAAATGAGCAGTTCTTC. It translates to CASRLGNEQFF.

This clone was picked up one time. The chain employs TRBV5-1 and TRBJ2-5; D call uncertain. V dropped 2 bases and J dropped 1 base, with 9 bases sitting between them. Germline V lookup: CDR1 SGHRS, CDR2 YFSETQ. This CDR3 has 14 residues. The CDR3 reads CASSFDRLQETQYF. The CDR3 DNA is TGCGCCAGCAGCTTTGATCGTCTCCAAGAGACCCAGTACTTC.

The rearrangement joins TRBV11-2 to TRBJ2-3, with 10 bases lining up with TRBD1. Germline values: CDR1 SGHAT, CDR2 FQNNGV. CDR3 size: 15 residues. V was clipped by 4 bases and J by 4 bases; unmatched bases: 5. CDR3 in DNA: TGTGCCAGCAGCTGGGGACAGGGGAGGTCAGATACGCAGTATTTT. This gives the protein CASSWGQGRSDTQYF.

The chain has TRBV29-1 and TRBJ2-7; TRBD1 matches 9 bases. The V segment lost 1 base and the J segment 2 bases; nucleotides outside the gene matches: 3. In germline, CDR1 is SQVTM, CDR2 ANQGSEA. The CDR3 covers 14 residues. CDR3 nucleotide sequence: TGCAGCGTTGAAGCACAGGGGGCGGCCTACGAGCAGTACTTC. It codes for CSVEAQGAAYEQYF.

V gene TRBV7-2 combines with J gene TRBJ1-4, with 7 bases fitting TRBD1. J was trimmed by 7 bases and V by 0 bases; bases with no gene match: 5. Germline V CDR1 and CDR2: SGHTA, FQGNSA. The CDR3 totals 15 residues. The CDR3, as DNA: TGTGCCAGCAGCTTAGCAGACAGGGTGGGTGAAAAACTGTTTTTT. It is translated as CASSLADRVGEKLFF. Full variable domain (missing parts from reference TRBV7-2 and TRBJ1-4): GAGVSQSPSNKVTEKGKDVELRCDPISGHTALYWYRQSLGQGLEFLIYFQGNSAPDKSGLPSDRFSAERTGGSVSTLTIQRTQQEDSAVYLCASSLADRVGEKLFFGSGTQLSVL.